These T cell receptor beta chains were read from a single sample in a study of response to subunit inactivated influenza vaccine. TCRdb reprocessed the RT-PCR reads with MiXCR, giving one entry per CDR3 protein. This sample has about 520,000 distinct CDR3 sequences, with less than 30% found just once. Source: CD4+ T cells sorted from PBMCs, taken 4 to 6 days after vaccination. These receptors came from a man aged 45-60 years who received an inactivated influenza vaccine. Both conserved end residues are part of each CDR3. A D gene is named only where the DNA matches it firmly. Clone size is stated in some rows and not others, as once, few, many or a class when expanded.

J | D | size | V | CDR3 | DNA
TRBJ2-3 | NA | NA | TRBV20-1 | CSATTDSTDTQYF | TGCAGTGCTACCACAGATAGCACAGATACGCAGTATTTT
TRBJ2-2 | NA | NA | TRBV9 | CASSVEGQSVRELFF | TGTGCCAGCAGCGTCGAAGGGCAATCGGTTCGGGAGCTGTTTTTT
TRBJ2-3 | TRBD2 | few | TRBV6-1 | CASSAFGTSGTPDTQYF | TGTGCCAGCAGTGCGTTCGGGACTAGCGGGACCCCAGATACGCAGTATTTT
TRBJ2-2 | NA | NA | TRBV7-8 | CASSFQQHTGELFF | TGTGCCAGCAGCTTCCAACAGCACACCGGGGAGCTGTTTTTT
TRBJ2-1 | NA | few | TRBV10-3 | CAISDMMGDEQFF | TGTGCCATCAGTGACATGATGGGGGATGAGCAGTTCTTC
TRBJ1-4 | TRBD1 | NA | TRBV12-3/TRBV12-4 | CASSLDRLRPGQGASEKLFF | TGTGCCAGCAGTTTAGATCGACTGCGTCCCGGACAGGGAGCTTCAGAAAAACTGTTTTTT
TRBJ2-1 | TRBD1 | few | TRBV20-1 | CSATRGREQFF | TGCAGTGCTACAAGGGGGCGTGAGCAGTTCTTC
TRBJ2-7 | NA | NA | TRBV28 | CASSLVRTALSSYEQYF | TGTGCCAGCAGTTTAGTCCGGACAGCCCTCTCCTCCTACGAGCAGTACTTC
TRBJ1-1 | NA | NA | TRBV6-2/TRBV6-3 | CASSYRGFEAFF | TGTGCCAGCAGTTACAGGGGTTTTGAAGCTTTCTTT
TRBJ2-3 | NA | many | TRBV7-2 | CASSLVSSTDTQYF | TGTGCCAGCAGCTTAGTCAGTAGCACAGATACGCAGTATTTT
TRBJ2-5 | NA | NA | TRBV5-1 | CASSSRSGGETQYF | TGCGCCAGCAGCTCAAGGTCCGGCGGAGAGACCCAGTACTTC
TRBJ1-5 | NA | NA | TRBV6-6 | CASSSGVGQPQHF | TGTGCCAGCAGTTCAGGGGTTGGTCAGCCCCAGCATTTT
TRBJ1-3 | TRBD1 | NA | TRBV13 | CASSFRKTGASGNTIYF | TGTGCCAGCAGCTTCCGGAAGACAGGGGCCTCTGGAAACACCATATATTTT
TRBJ2-1 | TRBD2 | NA | TRBV23-1 | CASSQIAGVYEQFF | TGCGCCAGCAGTCAAATAGCGGGAGTCTATGAGCAGTTCTTC
TRBJ2-7 | NA | NA | TRBV6-5 | CASSYDRGSTYEQYF | TGTGCCAGCAGTTACGATCGGGGGAGCACCTACGAGCAGTACTTC
TRBJ2-5 | NA | few | TRBV20-1 | CSARDFKGRVETQYF | TGCAGTGCTAGAGATTTTAAGGGGCGCGTGGAGACCCAGTACTTC
TRBJ1-5 | TRBD1 | NA | TRBV12-3/TRBV12-4 | CASSGVRDRDQPQHF | TGTGCCAGCAGCGGGGTTAGGGACAGAGATCAGCCCCAGCATTTT
TRBJ2-2 | NA | NA | TRBV11-1 | CASSFSLANTGELFF | TGTGCCAGCAGCTTCAGCCTAGCGAACACCGGGGAGCTGTTTTTT